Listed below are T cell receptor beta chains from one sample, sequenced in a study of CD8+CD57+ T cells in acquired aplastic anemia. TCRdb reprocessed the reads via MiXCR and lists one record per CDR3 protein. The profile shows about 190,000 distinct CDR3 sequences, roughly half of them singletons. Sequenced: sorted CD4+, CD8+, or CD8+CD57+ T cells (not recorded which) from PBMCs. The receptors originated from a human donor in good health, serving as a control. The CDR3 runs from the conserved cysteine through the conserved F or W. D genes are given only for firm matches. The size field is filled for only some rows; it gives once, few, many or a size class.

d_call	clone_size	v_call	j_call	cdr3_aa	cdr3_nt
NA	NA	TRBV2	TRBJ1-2	CASTPGTQHGYTF	TGTGCCAGCACCCCCGGGACCCAACATGGCTACACCTTC
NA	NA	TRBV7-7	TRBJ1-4	CASSVSKTRREKPFF	TGTGCTAGCAGCGTTAGCAAGACCAGGAGGGAAAAACCGTTTTTT
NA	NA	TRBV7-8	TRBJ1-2	CASSLASGAQNGYTF	TGTGCCAGCAGCTTAGCCTCAGGGGCCCAGAACGGCTACACCTTC
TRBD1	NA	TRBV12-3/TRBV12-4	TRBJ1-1	CASSLWQGASTFF	TGTGCCAGCAGTTTATGGCAGGGGGCCTCAACTTTCTTT
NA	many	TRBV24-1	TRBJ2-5	CATSDSGGAGETQYF	TGTGCCACCAGTGATTCCGGGGGCGCGGGGGAGACCCAGTACTTC
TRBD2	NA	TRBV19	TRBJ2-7	CASSLGGGVLSYEQYF	TGTGCCAGCAGTTTAGGCGGGGGGGTCCTTTCCTACGAGCAGTACTTC
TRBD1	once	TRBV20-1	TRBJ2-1	CSATGQADVYEQFF	TGCAGTGCGACCGGACAGGCTGATGTCTATGAGCAGTTCTTC
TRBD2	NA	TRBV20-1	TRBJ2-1	CSAPTSGRGGAYNEQFF	TGCAGTGCCCCAACTAGCGGGAGAGGGGGGGCCTACAATGAGCAGTTCTTC
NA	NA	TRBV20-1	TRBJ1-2	CSAESNSLANYGYTF	TGCAGTGCTGAAAGCAACAGCTTAGCTAACTATGGCTACACCTTC
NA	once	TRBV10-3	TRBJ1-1	CAISRPRTRAFF	TGTGCCATCAGTAGACCAAGGACGCGAGCTTTCTTT
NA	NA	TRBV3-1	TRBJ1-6	CASSQGHMSSYNSPLHF	TGTGCCAGCAGCCAAGGGCACATGAGCTCCTATAATTCACCCCTCCACTTT
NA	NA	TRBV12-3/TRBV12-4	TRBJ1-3	CASSPTGTAIGGNTIYF	TGTGCCAGCAGCCCGACAGGCACGGCTATCGGAGGAAACACCATATATTTT
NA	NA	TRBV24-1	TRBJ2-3	CATRGKVTQYF	TGTGCCACCAGAGGAAAAGTTACGCAGTATTTT
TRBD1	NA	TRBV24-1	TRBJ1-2	CATSGQDRGNYGYTF	TGTGCCACCAGTGGGCAGGACAGGGGGAACTATGGCTACACCTTC
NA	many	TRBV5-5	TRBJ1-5	CASSFGQTGQPQHF	TGTGCCAGCAGCTTTGGGCAAACAGGTCAGCCCCAGCATTTT
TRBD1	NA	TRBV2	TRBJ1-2	CASSDSGQGWIGYTF	TGTGCCAGCAGTGATTCGGGACAGGGATGGATTGGCTACACCTTC
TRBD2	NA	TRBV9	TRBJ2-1	CASSVAGGGNEQFF	TGTGCCAGCAGCGTAGCGGGGGGGGGAAATGAGCAGTTCTTC
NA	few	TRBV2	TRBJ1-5	CASSEFGNQPQHF	TGTGCCAGCAGTGAATTCGGCAATCAGCCCCAGCATTTT
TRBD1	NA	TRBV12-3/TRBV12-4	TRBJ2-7	CASSPRTGLSYEQYF	TGTGCCAGCAGTCCTCGGACAGGGCTCTCCTACGAGCAGTACTTC
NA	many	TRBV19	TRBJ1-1	CASSTGQLWAEAFF	TGTGCCAGTAGTACTGGACAGTTATGGGCCGAAGCTTTCTTT
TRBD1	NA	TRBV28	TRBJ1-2	CASSSPRQGTGNYGYTF	TGTGCCAGCAGTTCCCCACGACAGGGGACTGGGAACTATGGCTACACCTTC
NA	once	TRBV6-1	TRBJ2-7	CASRDGLDGSYEQYF	TGTGCCAGCAGAGATGGACTCGACGGTTCCTACGAGCAGTACTTC
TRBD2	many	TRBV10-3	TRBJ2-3	CAISESIGAGADTQYF	TGTGCCATCAGTGAGTCAATAGGAGCGGGGGCAGATACGCAGTATTTT
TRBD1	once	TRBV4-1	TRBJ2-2	CASSQGTGGKTGELFF	TGCGCCAGCAGCCAAGGGACAGGAGGAAAGACCGGGGAGCTGTTTTTT
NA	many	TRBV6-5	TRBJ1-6	CASSYRTSSSYNSPLHF	TGTGCCAGCAGTTATCGGACATCGAGCTCCTATAATTCACCCCTCCACTTT
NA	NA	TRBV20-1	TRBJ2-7	CSASRVRVEGEQYF	TGCAGTGCTTCCCGTGTCAGGGTAGAGGGCGAGCAGTACTTC
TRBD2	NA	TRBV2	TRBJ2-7	CASSPLAGGTYEQYF	TGTGCCAGCAGTCCGCTAGCGGGAGGAACCTACGAGCAGTACTTC
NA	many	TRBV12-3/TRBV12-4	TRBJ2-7	CASSSRGWGSGAYEQYF	TGTGCCAGCAGTTCCCGCGGGTGGGGAAGTGGGGCCTACGAGCAGTACTTC
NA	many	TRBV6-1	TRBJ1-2	CASSEAPLDTAYGYTF	TGTGCCAGCAGTGAAGCCCCTCTCGACACCGCCTATGGCTACACCTTC
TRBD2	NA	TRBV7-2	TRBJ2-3	CASSLELAGGQTDTQYF	TGTGCCAGCAGCTTAGAACTAGCGGGGGGGCAAACAGATACGCAGTATTTT
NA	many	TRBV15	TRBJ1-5	CATSRKLPGTRISNQPQHF	TGTGCCACCAGCAGAAAACTACCCGGGACAAGAATTAGCAATCAGCCCCAGCATTTT
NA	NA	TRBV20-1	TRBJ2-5	CSARDQTDQETQYF	TGCAGTGCTAGAGATCAGACAGACCAAGAGACCCAGTACTTC
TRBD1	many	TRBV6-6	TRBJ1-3	CASERWTGTFSGNTIYF	TGTGCCAGCGAGAGATGGACAGGGACTTTCTCGGGAAACACCATATATTTT
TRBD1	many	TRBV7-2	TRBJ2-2	CASLTGAFGPGELFF	TGTGCCAGCCTGACAGGGGCGTTTGGTCCCGGGGAGCTGTTTTTT
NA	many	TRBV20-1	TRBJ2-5	CSASRTVQETQYF	TGCAGTGCTAGTAGGACAGTTCAAGAGACCCAGTACTTC
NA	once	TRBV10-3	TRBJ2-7	CASKQGINEQYF	TGTGCCTCAAAGCAGGGGATCAACGAGCAGTACTTC
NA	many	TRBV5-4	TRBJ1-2	CASSSDRYGYTF	TGTGCCAGCAGCTCCGACAGATATGGCTACACCTTC
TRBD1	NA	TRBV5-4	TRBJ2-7	CASSFPGQGAWGEQYF	TGTGCCAGCAGCTTTCCGGGACAGGGGGCATGGGGTGAGCAGTACTTC
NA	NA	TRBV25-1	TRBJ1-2	CASSEVPSYGYTF	TGTGCCAGCAGTGAAGTCCCCAGCTATGGCTACACCTTC
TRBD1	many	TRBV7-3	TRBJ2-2	CASSSNTKGGPGELFF	TGTGCCAGCAGCTCGAATACTAAAGGGGGCCCCGGGGAGCTGTTTTTT
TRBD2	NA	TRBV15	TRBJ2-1	CATSRLAGAYNEQFF	TGTGCCACCAGCAGACTAGCGGGGGCCTACAATGAGCAGTTCTTC
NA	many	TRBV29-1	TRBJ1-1	CSARTEGNTEAFF	TGCAGCGCTCGGACGGAGGGGAACACTGAAGCTTTCTTT
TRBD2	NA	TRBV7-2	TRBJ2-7	CASTLFPGLAGGRVYEQYF	TGTGCCAGCACCCTATTCCCAGGACTAGCGGGGGGGAGAGTCTACGAGCAGTACTTC
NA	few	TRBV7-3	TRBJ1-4	CASSLPGIAGEKLFF	TGTGCCAGCAGCTTACCCGGGATCGCTGGGGAAAAACTGTTTTTT
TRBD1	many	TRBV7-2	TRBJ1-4	CASSSRTGTYEKLFF	TGTGCCAGCAGCTCGCGGACAGGAACCTATGAAAAACTGTTTTTT
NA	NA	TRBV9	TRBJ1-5	CASQQGSNQPQHF	TGTGCCAGCCAACAGGGTAGCAATCAGCCCCAGCATTTT